These T cell receptor beta chains were read from a single sample in a study of T cell responses to AZD1222 COVID-19 vaccine. Clones were read by immunoSEQ multiplex PCR, and TCRdb kept only the in-frame ones, dropping some. This table has 100,000 to 130,000 clones, about 86% appearing once. The source was peripheral blood, collected on day 0 of AZD1222 vaccination. These receptors originate from an adult in good health. Both conserved end residues are part of each CDR3. Each record gives: V gene, CDR3 protein.

TRBV13 | CASSLGPRENIQYF
TRBV30 | CAWSVGWGFSEAFF
TRBV30 | CAGLLQPHTEAFF
TRBV13 | CASSPRQENTEAFF
TRBV5-1 | CASSSNRFMSYEQYF
TRBV7-8 | CASSLTPGTEAFF
TRBV6-1 | CASREGGTQYF
TRBV5-6 | CASSVSGVRGNQPQHF
TRBV5-1 | CASSLTGVTDGYTF
TRBV28 | CASRTPTGNHNEQFF
TRBV4-1 | CASSQEGIYEQYF
TRBV6-2/TRBV6-3 | CASSLIRDRVNQPQHF
TRBV29-1 | CSVEGLDGYTF
TRBV5-1 | CASSGGTGSTSPLHF
TRBV7-2 | CASSVGRVGDTQYF
TRBV18 | CASSSYGTGEYEQYF
TRBV10-2 | CASSETSGGAGDTQYF
TRBV3-1/TRBV3-2 | CASSLRGGITEAFF
TRBV2 | CASNSRAGGYTF
TRBV7-3 | CASSSQPLAVQETQYF
TRBV3-1/TRBV3-2 | CASSQVSSGGAYEQFF
TRBV6-2/TRBV6-3 | CASSPRGQGYADYGYTF
TRBV6-5 | CASSYPEQGAGTEAFF
TRBV10-2 | CASWNRGNNQPQHF
TRBV6-5 | CASSYSEKAFF
TRBV5-1 | CASSNEGVWGYTF
TRBV5-6 | CASSPRGSGNEQFF
TRBV19 | CASSILSTVDAYEQYF
TRBV9 | CASSVVRTGKKYGYTF
TRBV7-9 | CASSFVLSGGDEQFF
TRBV18 | CASSPSRSTDTQYF
TRBV25-1 | CASSTGTGFNEKLFF
TRBV18 | CASSPRGGDGYTF
TRBV24-1 | CATSDRHYNEQFF
TRBV5-1 | CASRTSGTYEQYF
TRBV7-9 | CASSPGQGTTEKLFF
TRBV7-9 | CASRQWGASEAFF
TRBV24-1 | CATSDSRDRSSYEQYF
TRBV2 | CASRGNDLNTGELFF
TRBV4-1 | CASRDPGQGGYYEQYF
TRBV4-3 | CASSQASDRAYNEQFF
TRBV7-2 | CASSFSGENTGELFF
TRBV3-1/TRBV3-2 | CASSPDLDSSGYTF
TRBV7-3 | CASSLTSTGSGDEQFF
TRBV10-3 | CAIRTGGGTDTQYF
TRBV7-9 | CASSPTGGRGYTF
TRBV3-1/TRBV3-2 | CASSPLQGFSGNTIYF
TRBV12-3/TRBV12-4 | CASSRPGQGYTF
TRBV19 | CASSDRLYYGYTF
TRBV2 | CASSARRGTSGANVLTF
TRBV28 | CASSLGGGKNIQYF
TRBV9 | CASGRGPTGELFF
TRBV24-1 | CATSDIGTGQETQYF
TRBV5-1 | CASSLGGKLHF
TRBV28 | CASSPWTGVDQPQHF
TRBV18 | CASSPGAGDAYEQYF
TRBV9 | CASGGLAANTGELFF